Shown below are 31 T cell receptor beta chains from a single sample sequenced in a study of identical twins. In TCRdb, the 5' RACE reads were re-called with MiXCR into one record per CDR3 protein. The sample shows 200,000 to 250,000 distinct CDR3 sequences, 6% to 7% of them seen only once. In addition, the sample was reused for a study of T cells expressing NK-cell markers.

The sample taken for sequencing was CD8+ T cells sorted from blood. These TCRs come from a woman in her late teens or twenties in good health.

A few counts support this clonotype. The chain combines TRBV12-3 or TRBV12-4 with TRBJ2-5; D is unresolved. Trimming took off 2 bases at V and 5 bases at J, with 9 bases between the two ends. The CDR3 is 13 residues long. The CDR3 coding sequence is TGTGCCAGCAGTTTAACGACATGGGAGACCCAGTACTTC. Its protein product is CASSLTTWETQYF.

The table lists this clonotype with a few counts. CDR3 nucleotide sequence: TGTGCCAGCAGTTGGAGGGGTGGCAATCAGCCCCAGCATTTT. The encoded protein is CASSWRGGNQPQHF. The V gene is TRBV27, the J gene TRBJ1-5, with D possibly TRBD1 on 5 matching bases. V lost 4 bases and J 2 bases, leaving 9 bases between the germline ends. The germline V gene has CDR1 MNHEY and CDR2 SMNVEV (reference sequence). The CDR3 sequence is 14 residues long.

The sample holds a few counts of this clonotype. The CDR3 sequence: CSARGVRDRGYNEQFF. CDR3 DNA: TGCAGTGCTAGAGGGGTGCGGGACAGGGGCTACAATGAGCAGTTCTTC. The chain links TRBV20-1 to TRBJ2-1; 10 nucleotides align to TRBD1. The CDR3 sequence is 16 residues long. The germline V gene has CDR1 DFQATT and CDR2 SNEGSKA (reference sequence). The V and J ends lost 1 base and 3 bases, in that order; junction bases with no gene match: 6.

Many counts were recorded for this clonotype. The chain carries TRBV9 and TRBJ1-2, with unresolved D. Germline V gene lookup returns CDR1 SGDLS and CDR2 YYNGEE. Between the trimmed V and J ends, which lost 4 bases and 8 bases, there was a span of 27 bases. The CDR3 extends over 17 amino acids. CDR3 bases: TGTGCCAGCAGCCCACACTCGTCGGGGAGGGCACCCACGGGCTACACCTTC. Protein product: CASSPHSSGRAPTGYTF.

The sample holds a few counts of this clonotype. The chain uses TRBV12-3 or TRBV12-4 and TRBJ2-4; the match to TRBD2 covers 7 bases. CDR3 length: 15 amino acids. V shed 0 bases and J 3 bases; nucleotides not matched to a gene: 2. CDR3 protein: CASSLAGGYKNIQYF. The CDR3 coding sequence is TGTGCCAGCAGTTTAGCGGGAGGGTACAAAAACATTCAGTACTTC.

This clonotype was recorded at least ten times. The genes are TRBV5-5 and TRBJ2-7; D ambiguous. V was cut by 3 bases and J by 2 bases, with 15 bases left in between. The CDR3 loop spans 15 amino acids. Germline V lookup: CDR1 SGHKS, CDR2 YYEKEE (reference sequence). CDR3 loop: CASSSRQSMTYEQYF. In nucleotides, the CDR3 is TGTGCCAGCAGCTCCCGACAATCGATGACCTACGAGCAGTACTTC. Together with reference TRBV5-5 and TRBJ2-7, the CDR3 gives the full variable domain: DAGVTQSPTHLIKTRGQQVTLRCSPISGHKSVSWYQQVLGQGPQFIFQYYEKEERGRGNFPDRFSARQFPNYSSELNVNALLLGDSALYLCASSSRQSMTYEQYFGPGTRLTVT.

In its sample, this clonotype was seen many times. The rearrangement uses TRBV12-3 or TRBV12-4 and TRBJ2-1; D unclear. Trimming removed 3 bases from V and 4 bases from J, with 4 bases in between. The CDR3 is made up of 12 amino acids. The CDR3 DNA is TGTGCCAGCAGTTTCGGGTACAATGAGCAGTTCTTC. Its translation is CASSFGYNEQFF.

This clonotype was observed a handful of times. CDR3 coding DNA: TGTGCCAGCAGCGCCCCGGGACAGGGAGCTTTCTTT. Encoded protein: CASSAPGQGAFF. V and J are TRBV7-9 and TRBJ1-1; 9 nucleotides match TRBD1. CDR3 size: 12 residues. Germline loops: CDR1 SEHNR, CDR2 FQNEAQ (reference sequence). V was clipped by 5 bases and J by 10 bases; unmatched bases: 5.

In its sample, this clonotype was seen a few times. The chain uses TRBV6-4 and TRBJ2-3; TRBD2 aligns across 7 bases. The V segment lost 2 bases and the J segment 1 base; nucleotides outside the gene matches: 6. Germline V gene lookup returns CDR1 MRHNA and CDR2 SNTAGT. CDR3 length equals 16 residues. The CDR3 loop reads CASSDDPAGGTDTQYF. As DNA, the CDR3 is TGTGCCAGCAGTGACGATCCCGCGGGGGGCACAGATACGCAGTATTTT.

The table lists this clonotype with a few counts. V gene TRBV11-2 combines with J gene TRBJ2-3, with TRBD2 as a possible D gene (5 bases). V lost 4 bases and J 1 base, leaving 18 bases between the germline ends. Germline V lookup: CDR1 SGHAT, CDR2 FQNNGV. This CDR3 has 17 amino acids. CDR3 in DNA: TGTGCCAGCAGCTCCACCCCGGACTTCGACCGCACAGATACGCAGTATTTT. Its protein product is CASSSTPDFDRTDTQYF.

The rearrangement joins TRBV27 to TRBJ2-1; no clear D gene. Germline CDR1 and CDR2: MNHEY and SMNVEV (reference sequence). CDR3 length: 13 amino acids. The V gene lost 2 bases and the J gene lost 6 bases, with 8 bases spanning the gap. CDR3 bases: TGTGCCAGCAGTTTACGGGTTGGCAATGAGCAGTTCTTC. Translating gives CASSLRVGNEQFF.

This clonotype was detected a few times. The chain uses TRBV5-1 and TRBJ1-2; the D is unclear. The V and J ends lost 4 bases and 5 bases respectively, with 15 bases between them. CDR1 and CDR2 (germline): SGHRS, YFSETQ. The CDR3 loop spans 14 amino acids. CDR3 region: CASSLGEGAYGYTF. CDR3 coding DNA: TGCGCCAGCAGCCTCGGAGAGGGTGCTTATGGCTACACCTTC. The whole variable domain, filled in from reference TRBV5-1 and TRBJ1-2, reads KAGVTQTPRYLIKTRGQQVTLSCSPISGHRSVSWYQQTPGQGLQFLFEYFSETQRNKGNFPGRFSGRQFSNSRSEMNVSTLELGDSALYLCASSLGEGAYGYTFGSGTRLTVV.

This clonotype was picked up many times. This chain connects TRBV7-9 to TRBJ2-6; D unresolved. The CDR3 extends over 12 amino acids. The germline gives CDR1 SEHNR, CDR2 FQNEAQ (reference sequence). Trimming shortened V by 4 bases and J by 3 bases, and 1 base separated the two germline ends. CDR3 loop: CASSYGANVLTF. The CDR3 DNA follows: TGTGCCAGCAGCTATGGGGCCAACGTCCTGACTTTC.

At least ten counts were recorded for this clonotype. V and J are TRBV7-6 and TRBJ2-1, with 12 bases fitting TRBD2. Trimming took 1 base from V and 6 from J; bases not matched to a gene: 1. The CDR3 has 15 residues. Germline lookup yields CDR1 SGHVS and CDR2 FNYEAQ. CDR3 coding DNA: TGTGCCAGCAGCTTAGAACTAGCGGGAGGCAATGAGCAGTTCTTC. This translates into CASSLELAGGNEQFF.

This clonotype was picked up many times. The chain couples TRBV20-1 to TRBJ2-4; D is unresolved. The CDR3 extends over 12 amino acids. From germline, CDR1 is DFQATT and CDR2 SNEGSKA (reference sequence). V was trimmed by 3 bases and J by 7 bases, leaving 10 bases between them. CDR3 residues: CSARDGNNIQYF. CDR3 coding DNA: TGCAGTGCTAGGGACGGTAACAACATTCAGTACTTC.

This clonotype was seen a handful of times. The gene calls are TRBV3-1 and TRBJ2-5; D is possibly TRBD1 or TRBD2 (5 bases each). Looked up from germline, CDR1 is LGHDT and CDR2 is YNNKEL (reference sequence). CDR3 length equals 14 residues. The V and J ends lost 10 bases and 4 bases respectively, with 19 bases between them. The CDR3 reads CATQAGLQGETQYF. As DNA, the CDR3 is TGTGCCACCCAGGCAGGACTCCAGGGAGAGACCCAGTACTTC.

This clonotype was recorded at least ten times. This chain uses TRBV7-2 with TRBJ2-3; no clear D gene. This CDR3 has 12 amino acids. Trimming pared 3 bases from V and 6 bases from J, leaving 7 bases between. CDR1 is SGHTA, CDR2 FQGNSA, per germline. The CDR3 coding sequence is TGTGCCAGCAGCTTTGGGTGGGATACGCAGTATTTT. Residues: CASSFGWDTQYF.

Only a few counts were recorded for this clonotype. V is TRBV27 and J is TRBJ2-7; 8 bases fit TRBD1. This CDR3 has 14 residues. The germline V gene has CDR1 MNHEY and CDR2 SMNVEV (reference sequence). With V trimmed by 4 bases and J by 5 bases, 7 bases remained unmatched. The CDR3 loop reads CASSWPDRVHEQYF. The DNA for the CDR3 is TGTGCCAGCAGTTGGCCGGACAGGGTCCACGAGCAGTACTTC.

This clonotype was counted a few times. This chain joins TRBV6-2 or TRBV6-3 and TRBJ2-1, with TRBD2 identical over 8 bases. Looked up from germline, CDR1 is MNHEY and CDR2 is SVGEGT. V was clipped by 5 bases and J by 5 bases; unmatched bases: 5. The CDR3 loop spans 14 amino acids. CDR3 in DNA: TGTGCCAGCAGTCCGGGAGGGCCCCACAATGAGCAGTTCTTC. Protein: CASSPGGPHNEQFF.

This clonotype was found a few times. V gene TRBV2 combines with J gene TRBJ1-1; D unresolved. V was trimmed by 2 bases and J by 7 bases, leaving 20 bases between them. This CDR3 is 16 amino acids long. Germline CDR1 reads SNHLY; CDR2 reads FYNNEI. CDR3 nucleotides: TGTGCCAGCAGTGAAAGGGAGGGTGCCGATATCATTGAAGCTTTCTTT. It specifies CASSEREGADIIEAFF.

The CDR3 protein is CASSLVWTGRIDEQFF. CDR3 nucleotide sequence: TGTGCCAGCAGCTTAGTTTGGACAGGGAGAATCGATGAGCAGTTCTTC. The chain is built from TRBV11-2 and TRBJ2-1; 8 bases are shared with TRBD1. Trimming removed 1 base from V and 8 bases from J; junction bases left unmatched: 10. Looked up from germline, CDR1 is SGHAT and CDR2 is FQNNGV. The CDR3 totals 16 residues.

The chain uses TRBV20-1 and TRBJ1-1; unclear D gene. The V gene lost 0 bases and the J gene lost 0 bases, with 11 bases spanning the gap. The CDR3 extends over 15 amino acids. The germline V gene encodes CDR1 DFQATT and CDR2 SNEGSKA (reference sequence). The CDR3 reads CSARDAAAVNTEAFF. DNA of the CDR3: TGCAGTGCTAGAGACGCTGCGGCCGTGAACACTGAAGCTTTCTTT.

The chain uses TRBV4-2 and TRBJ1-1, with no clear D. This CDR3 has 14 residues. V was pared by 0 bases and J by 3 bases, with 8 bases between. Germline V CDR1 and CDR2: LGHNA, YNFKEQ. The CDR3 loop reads CASSQETSYTEAFF. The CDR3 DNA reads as TGTGCCAGCAGCCAAGAGACGAGTTACACTGAAGCTTTCTTT.

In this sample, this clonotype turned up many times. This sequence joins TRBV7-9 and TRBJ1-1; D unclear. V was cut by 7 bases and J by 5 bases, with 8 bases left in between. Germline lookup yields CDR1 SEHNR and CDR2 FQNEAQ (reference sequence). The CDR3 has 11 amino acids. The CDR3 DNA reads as TGTGCCAGCACCTCGGGGACTGAAGCTTTCTTT. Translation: CASTSGTEAFF.

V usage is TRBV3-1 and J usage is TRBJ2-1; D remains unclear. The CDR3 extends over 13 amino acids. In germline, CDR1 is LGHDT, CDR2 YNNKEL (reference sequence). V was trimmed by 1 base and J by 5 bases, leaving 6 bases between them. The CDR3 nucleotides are TGTGCCAGCAGCCAAGTCGACCACAATGAGCAGTTCTTC. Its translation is CASSQVDHNEQFF.

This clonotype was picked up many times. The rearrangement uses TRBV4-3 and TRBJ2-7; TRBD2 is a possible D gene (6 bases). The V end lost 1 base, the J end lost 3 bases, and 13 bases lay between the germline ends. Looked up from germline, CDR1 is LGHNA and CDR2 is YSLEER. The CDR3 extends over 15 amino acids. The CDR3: CASSQGSSGFYEQYF. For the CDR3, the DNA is TGCGCCAGCAGCCAAGGGTCCAGCGGGTTCTACGAGCAGTACTTC.

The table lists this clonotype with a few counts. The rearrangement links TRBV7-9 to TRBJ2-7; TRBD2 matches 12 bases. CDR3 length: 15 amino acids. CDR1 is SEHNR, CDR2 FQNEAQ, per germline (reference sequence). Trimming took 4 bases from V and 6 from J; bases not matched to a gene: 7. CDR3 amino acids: CASSSRLAGEGEQYF. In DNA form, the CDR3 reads TGTGCCAGCAGCTCTCGACTAGCGGGAGAGGGCGAGCAGTACTTC.

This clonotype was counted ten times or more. The CDR3 sequence: CSVGGGSGSTDTQYF. CDR3 DNA sequence: TGCAGCGTTGGAGGGGGTAGCGGGAGCACAGATACGCAGTATTTT. This chain connects TRBV29-1 to TRBJ2-3; D is perhaps TRBD2 (7 bases). V was pared by 4 bases and J by 0 bases, with 14 bases between. The CDR3 consists of 15 residues. Looked up from germline, CDR1 is SQVTM and CDR2 is ANQGSEA.

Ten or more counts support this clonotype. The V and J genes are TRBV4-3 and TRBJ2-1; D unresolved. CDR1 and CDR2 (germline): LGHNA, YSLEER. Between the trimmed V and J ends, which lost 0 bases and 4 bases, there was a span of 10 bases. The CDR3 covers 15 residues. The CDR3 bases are TGCGCCAGCAGCCAAGAATCCCACGCTTACAATGAGCAGTTCTTC. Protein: CASSQESHAYNEQFF.

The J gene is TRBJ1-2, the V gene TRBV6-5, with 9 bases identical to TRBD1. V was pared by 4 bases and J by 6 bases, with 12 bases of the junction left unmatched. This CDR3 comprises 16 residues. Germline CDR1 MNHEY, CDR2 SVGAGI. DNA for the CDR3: TGTGCCAGCAGTTCCCCCGGGACAGGGCCGCTTAATGGCTACACCTTC. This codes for CASSSPGTGPLNGYTF.

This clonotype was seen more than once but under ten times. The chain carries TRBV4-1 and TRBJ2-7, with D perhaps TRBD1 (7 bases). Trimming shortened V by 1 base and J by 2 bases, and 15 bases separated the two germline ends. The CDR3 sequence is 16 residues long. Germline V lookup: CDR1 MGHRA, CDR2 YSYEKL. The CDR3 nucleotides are TGCGCCAGCAGCCAAGGGGGGGACAGAACTACCTACGAGCAGTACTTC. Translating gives CASSQGGDRTTYEQYF.